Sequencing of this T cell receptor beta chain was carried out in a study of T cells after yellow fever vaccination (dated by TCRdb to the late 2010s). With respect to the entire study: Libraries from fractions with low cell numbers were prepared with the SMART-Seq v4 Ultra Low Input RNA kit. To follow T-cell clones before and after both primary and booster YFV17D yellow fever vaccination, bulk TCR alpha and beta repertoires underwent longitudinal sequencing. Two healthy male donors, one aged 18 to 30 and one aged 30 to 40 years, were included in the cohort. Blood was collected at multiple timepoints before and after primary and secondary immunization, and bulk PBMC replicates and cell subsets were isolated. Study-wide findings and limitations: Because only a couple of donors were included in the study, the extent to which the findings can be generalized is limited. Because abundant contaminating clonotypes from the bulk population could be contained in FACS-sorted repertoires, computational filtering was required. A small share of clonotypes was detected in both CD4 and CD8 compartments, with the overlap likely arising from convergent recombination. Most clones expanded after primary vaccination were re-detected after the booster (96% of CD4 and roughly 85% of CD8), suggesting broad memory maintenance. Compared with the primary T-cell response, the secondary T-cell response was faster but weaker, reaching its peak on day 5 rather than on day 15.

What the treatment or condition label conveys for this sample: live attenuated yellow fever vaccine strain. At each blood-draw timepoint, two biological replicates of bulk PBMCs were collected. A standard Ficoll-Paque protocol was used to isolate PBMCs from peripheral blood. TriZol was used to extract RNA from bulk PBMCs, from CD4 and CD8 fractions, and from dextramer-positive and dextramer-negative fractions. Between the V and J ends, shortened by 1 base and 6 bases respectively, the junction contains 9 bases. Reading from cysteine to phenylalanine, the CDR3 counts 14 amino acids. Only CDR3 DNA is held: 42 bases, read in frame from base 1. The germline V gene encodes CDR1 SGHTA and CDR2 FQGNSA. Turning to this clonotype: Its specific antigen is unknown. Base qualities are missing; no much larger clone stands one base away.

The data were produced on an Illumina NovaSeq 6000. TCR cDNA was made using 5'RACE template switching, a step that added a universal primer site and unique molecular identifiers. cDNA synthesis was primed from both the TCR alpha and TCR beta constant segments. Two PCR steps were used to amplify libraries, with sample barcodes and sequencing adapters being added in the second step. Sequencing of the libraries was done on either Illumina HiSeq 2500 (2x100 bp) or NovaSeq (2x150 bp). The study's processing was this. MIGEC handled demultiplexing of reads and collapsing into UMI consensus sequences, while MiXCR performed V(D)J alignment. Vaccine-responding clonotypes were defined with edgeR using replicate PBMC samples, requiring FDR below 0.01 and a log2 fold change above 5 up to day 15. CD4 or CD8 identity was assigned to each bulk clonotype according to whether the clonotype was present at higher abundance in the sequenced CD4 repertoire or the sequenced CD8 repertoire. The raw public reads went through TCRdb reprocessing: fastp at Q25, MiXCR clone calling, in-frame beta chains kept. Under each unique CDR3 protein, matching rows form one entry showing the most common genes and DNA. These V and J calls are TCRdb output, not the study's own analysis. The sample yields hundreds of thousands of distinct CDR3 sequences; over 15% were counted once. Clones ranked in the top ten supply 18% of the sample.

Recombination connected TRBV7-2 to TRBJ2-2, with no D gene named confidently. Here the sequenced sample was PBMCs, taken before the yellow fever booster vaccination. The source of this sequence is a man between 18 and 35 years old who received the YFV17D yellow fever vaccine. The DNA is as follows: TGTGCCAGCAGCTTAGTCAGTTCGGCCGGGGAGCTGTTTTTT. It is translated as CASSLVSSAGELFF.